These 18 T cell receptor beta chains share one sample of origin, sequenced in a study of PD-L1 blockade in urothelial cancer (dated by TCRdb to 2016 to 2017). Taken with the paper, the label for time point translates to: pretreatment peripheral blood. The library relied on the immunoSEQ multiplex PCR assay. TCRdb's version of the immuneACCESS table is confined to in-frame rearrangements and falls short of the full clone set. An unresolved V gene accounts for under half of the shortfall where checked; the remainder is of unknown origin. The sample table contains 95,000 to 100,000 clones; only one count was recorded for around 87% of them. The ten largest clones add up to approximately 2% of the sample. This sample comprised PBMCs, obtained around atezolizumab (anti-PD-L1) treatment. The receptor source for this set is a man between 60 and 75 years old with urothelial cancer.

The chain carries TRBV5-6 and TRBJ1-2; 9 positions match TRBD1. The CDR3 contains 12 residues. From germline, CDR1 is SGHDT and CDR2 YYEEEE. V dropped 5 bases and J dropped 4; count of bases not matched to a gene: 0. The chain's CDR3 is CASRQGAYGYTF. DNA of the CDR3: TGTGCCAGCAGACAGGGGGCCTATGGCTACACCTTC.

The V call is TRBV5-1, the J call TRBJ2-7, with D possibly TRBD2 on 6 matching bases. CDR1 SGHRS and CDR2 YFSETQ come from the germline V gene. V was clipped by 3 bases and J by 0 bases, with 13 bases between them. The CDR3 is 15 residues long. The CDR3 coding sequence is TGCGCCAGCAGCTCCGGGACTTCTTTCTCCTACGAGCAGTACTTC. Its protein product is CASSSGTSFSYEQYF.

V usage is TRBV5-4 and J usage is TRBJ2-2, with 7 bases that match TRBD2. The J segment lost 2 bases and the V segment lost 2 bases, leaving 3 bases of the junction unmatched. The CDR3 extends over 15 amino acids. CDR1 and CDR2 (germline): SGHNT, YYREEE (reference sequence). CDR3 in DNA: TGTGCCAGCAGCTTTAGCGGGTCTAACACCGGGGAGCTGTTTTTT. Translating it yields CASSFSGSNTGELFF.

The chain couples TRBV4-1 to TRBJ2-7; no clear D gene. V shed 4 bases and J shed 7 bases, with 17 bases lying between them. Germline V gene lookup returns CDR1 MGHRA and CDR2 YSYEKL. This CDR3 comprises 14 residues. This chain's CDR3 is CASSPQAGVLEQYF. The DNA for the CDR3 is TGCGCCAGCAGCCCCCAGGCAGGCGTCTTGGAGCAGTACTTC.

The gene calls are TRBV6-1 and TRBJ1-5; D is undetermined. The CDR3 has 15 residues. Trimming removed 8 bases at V and 0 bases at J, with 14 bases between. CDR1 is MNHNS, CDR2 SASEGT, per germline. This chain's CDR3 is CASGPPGDSNQPQHF. CDR3 coding DNA: TGTGCCAGCGGACCCCCCGGGGATAGCAATCAGCCCCAGCATTTT.

The chain is built from TRBV10-1 and TRBJ2-7; no clear D. CDR3 length: 15 amino acids. V lost 0 bases to trimming and J lost 7 bases, with 16 bases between them. Germline V lookup: CDR1 WNHNN, CDR2 SYGVQD (reference sequence). This CDR3 is CASSESLPPPEEQYF. CDR3 nucleotide sequence: TGCGCCAGCAGTGAGTCCCTACCTCCTCCCGAGGAGCAGTACTTC.

In DNA form, the CDR3 reads TGCGCCAGCACCGATCAGGGAAACACCGGGGAGCTGTTTTTT. It is translated as CASTDQGNTGELFF. The V call is TRBV5-1, the J call TRBJ2-2; possibly TRBD1 for D (5 bases). V was cut by 6 bases and J by 2 bases, with 11 bases left in between. The CDR3 totals 14 residues. Germline V gene data show CDR1 as SGHRS and CDR2 as YFSETQ.

The V and J genes are TRBV9 and TRBJ2-1; 7 bases are a match to TRBD2. Germline CDR1 is SGDLS and CDR2 is YYNGEE. This CDR3 region has 15 residues. V was clipped by 0 bases and J by 4 bases; unmatched bases: 4. The DNA of the CDR3 is TGTGCCAGCAGCGTAGTGGCGGGGGAGTACAATGAGCAGTTCTTC. The encoded protein is CASSVVAGEYNEQFF.

The chain links TRBV7-8 to TRBJ1-1, with D maybe TRBD1 (5 bases). The CDR3 has 16 amino acids. Germline CDR1 SGHVS, CDR2 FQNEAQ. V lost 0 bases, J lost 4 bases, and 15 bases lay in between. The CDR3 nucleotides are TGTGCCAGCAGCTTAGCCCTAGACAGCCCGGGCACTGAAGCTTTCTTT. Protein sequence: CASSLALDSPGTEAFF.

The V call is TRBV5-4, the J call TRBJ1-2, with 12 bases aligning to TRBD1. CDR1 and CDR2 from the germline V gene are SGHNT and YYREEE (reference sequence). Trimming at V came to 4 bases and at J to 7 bases, leaving 14 bases not matched to a gene. CDR3 size: 17 residues. The CDR3 bases are TGTGCCAGCAGCGAGGGGACAGGGGGCTATATAGCGGTTGGCTACACCTTC. The encoded protein is CASSEGTGGYIAVGYTF.

The V call is TRBV7-2, the J call TRBJ2-5; 9 bases are shared with TRBD2. The germline gives CDR1 SGHTA, CDR2 FQGNSA. This CDR3 has 19 residues. The V and J ends lost 5 bases and 2 bases, in that order; junction bases with no gene match: 18. CDR3 coding DNA: TGTGCCAGCAGCCTCCCCGACCAGGCTAGCGGGGTGCCGCAAGAGACCCAGTACTTC. Its translation is CASSLPDQASGVPQETQYF.

This chain links TRBV19 with TRBJ2-1, with 9 bases matching TRBD2. After removal of 1 base from V and 8 bases from J, the junction contained 6 bases not matched to a gene. CDR3 size: 15 residues. Germline loops: CDR1 LNHDA, CDR2 SQIVND (reference sequence). The CDR3 bases are TGTGCCAGTAGTATAGTAGCGGGAGCTGGGGATGAGCAGTTCTTC. Its protein is CASSIVAGAGDEQFF.

This chain links TRBV19 with TRBJ2-6; 9 nucleotides match TRBD1. From germline, CDR1 is LNHDA and CDR2 SQIVND (reference sequence). The CDR3 has 16 amino acids. The V and J ends lost 10 bases and 0 bases, in that order; junction bases with no gene match: 7. CDR3 nucleotide sequence: TGTGCCACCGGGGCGGGACAGGGCTCTGGGGCCAACGTCCTGACTTTC. Translated, it gives CATGAGQGSGANVLTF.

The V and J genes are TRBV9 and TRBJ2-2; TRBD2 aligns across 9 bases. The CDR3 covers 17 residues. V shed 4 bases and J 6 bases; nucleotides not matched to a gene: 13. CDR1 is SGDLS and CDR2 is YYNGEE in the germline V gene. The CDR3 spells CASSPRGAGGLAGELFF. The CDR3, as DNA: TGTGCCAGCAGCCCACGGGGTGCGGGGGGGCTTGCCGGGGAGCTGTTTTTT.

This clone was recorded only once. V gene TRBV18 combines with J gene TRBJ2-5; weak D call: TRBD1 (6 bases). Trimming stripped 3 bases from V and 5 bases from J, with 10 bases between. From germline, CDR1 is KGHSH and CDR2 LQKENI. This CDR3 spans 13 amino acids. Here the CDR3 reads CASSPAQGETQYF. Written as DNA, the CDR3 is TGTGCCAGCTCACCCGCCCAGGGGGAGACCCAGTACTTC.

This clone showed up just a few times. This chain uses TRBV27 with TRBJ1-2, with D perhaps TRBD1 (5 bases). V was clipped by 3 bases and J by 3 bases, with 8 bases between them. Germline CDR1 MNHEY, CDR2 SMNVEV (reference sequence). The CDR3 has 13 residues. CDR3 in DNA: TGTGCCAGCAGTTTCCTGACAGACTATGGCTACACCTTC. As protein: CASSFLTDYGYTF.

The V and J genes are TRBV15 and TRBJ2-7; TRBD2 might be the D (5 bases). The CDR3 loop spans 14 amino acids. The ends were cut back, 2 bases at V and 5 bases at J, with 13 bases in the middle. Looked up from germline, CDR1 is LNHNV and CDR2 is YYDKDF (reference sequence). The CDR3 DNA reads as TGTGCCACCAGCAGAAACCCCCCACTAGACGAGCAGTACTTC. Its protein product is CATSRNPPLDEQYF.

The genes are TRBV28 and TRBJ2-7, with D tentatively TRBD1 (7 bases). There are 15 residues in the CDR3. Germline V gene sequence: CDR1 MDHEN, CDR2 SYDVKM. Trimming stripped 7 bases from V and 2 bases from J, with 18 bases between. The CDR3 DNA sequence: TGTGCCAGCACCCCCCTCGCGGGACAGCCCTACGAGCAGTACTTC. This encodes CASTPLAGQPYEQYF.